Following are 25 T cell receptor beta chains from one sample sequenced in a study of glioma-infiltrating T cells. TCR alpha and beta CDR3 regions were amplified from RNA using iRepertoire nested multiplex PCR. One entry per CDR3 protein, called by TCRdb with MiXCR from the multiplex PCR reads. The sample shows about 4,000 distinct CDR3 sequences, roughly 30% of them seen only once. Input material: glioma tissue, nonneoplastic brain tissue, or PBMCs (not recorded which). Every receptor here comes from a human donor with low-grade glioma or glioblastoma, undergoing nonglioma brain surgery, or in good health (not recorded which).

This clonotype showed up just a few times. The J gene is TRBJ2-7, the V gene TRBV6-1; no reliable D call. Germline CDR1 MNHNS, CDR2 SASEGT. V was pared by 6 bases and J by 0 bases, with 6 bases between. The length of the CDR3 is 12 residues. The CDR3 nucleotides read TGTGCCAGCAGACCCAGCTCCTACGAGCAGTACTTC. This translates into CASRPSSYEQYF.

This clonotype showed up many times. The chain is built from TRBV12-3 or TRBV12-4 and TRBJ1-1, with a tentative D call TRBD1 (6 bases). This CDR3 contains 12 residues. The ends were cut back, 2 bases at V and 8 bases at J, with 9 bases in the middle. CDR3 coding DNA: TGTGCCAGCAGTTTATCCAGGGGAGAAGCTTTCTTT. Translation gives CASSLSRGEAFF.

In this sample, this clonotype turned up many times. V and J are TRBV6-6 and TRBJ2-2; D remains unclear. Germline V gene data show CDR1 as MNHNY and CDR2 as SVGAGI (reference sequence). There are 15 residues in the CDR3. With 2 bases removed from V and 7 bases from J, the gap between germline ends came to 14 bases. The CDR3 loop is CASSYGVGNFGELFF. CDR3 sequence (DNA): TGTGCCAGCAGTTACGGAGTAGGGAATTTCGGGGAGCTGTTTTTT.

V is TRBV6-1 and J is TRBJ2-7; 9 positions agree with TRBD1. J lost 5 bases, V lost 5 bases, and 10 bases had no gene match. This CDR3 is built from 15 residues. The V gene's germline CDR1 is MNHNS and CDR2 SASEGT. Here the CDR3 DNA reads TGTGCCAGCAGTTCCACGGGACAGGGAATCGACGAGCAGTACTTC. This translates into CASSSTGQGIDEQYF.

This clonotype is termed medium-sized. The V and J genes are TRBV28 and TRBJ1-4; no clear D gene. This CDR3 has 16 residues. V lost 2 bases to trimming and J lost 7 bases, with 17 bases between them. CDR1 MDHEN and CDR2 SYDVKM come from the germline V gene. CDR3 residues: CASSLKDQLAVEKLFF. CDR3 coding DNA: TGTGCCAGCAGTTTAAAGGACCAGCTTGCCGTTGAAAAACTGTTTTTT.

Many counts were recorded for this clonotype. This chain joins TRBV5-1 and TRBJ2-5; D remains unclear. The CDR3 runs 14 residues. CDR1 is SGHRS and CDR2 is YFSETQ in the germline V gene. V shed 1 base and J shed 2 bases, with 9 bases lying between them. CDR3 in amino acids: CASSLFGSQETQYF. CDR3 nucleotide sequence: TGCGCCAGCAGCTTGTTTGGCAGTCAAGAGACCCAGTACTTC.

By share, this clonotype counts as medium-sized. CDR3 protein: CASNPGPVNTEAFF. DNA of the CDR3: TGTGCCAGTAATCCAGGCCCGGTGAACACTGAAGCTTTCTTT. The genes are TRBV19 and TRBJ1-1, with D unresolved. Germline loops: CDR1 LNHDA, CDR2 SQIVND (reference sequence). V was pared by 7 bases and J by 0 bases, with 12 bases between. The CDR3 runs to 14 residues.

The chain recombines TRBV29-1 with TRBJ1-4; no clear D. This CDR3 contains 14 residues. Germline V gene sequence: CDR1 SQVTM, CDR2 ANQGSEA. V lost 4 bases and J lost 8, with 17 bases in between. The CDR3 sequence: CSVAEAPFREKLFF. The CDR3 nucleotides are TGCAGCGTTGCCGAGGCACCCTTTCGGGAAAAACTGTTTTTT.

Notes on this clonotype: One end of the junction is discordant with germline, which a read error may explain. V usage is TRBV6-2 or TRBV6-3 and J usage is TRBJ2-1; TRBD1 agrees at 8 bases. Germline CDR1 is MNHEY and CDR2 is SVGEGT. The CDR3 is 14 residues long. The CDR3 loop is CADGQGQSYNEQLF. CDR3 DNA sequence: TGTGCCGACGGACAGGGTCAGTCCTACAATGAGCAGCTCTTC.

This clonotype was counted ten times or more. J is TRBJ1-2 and V is TRBV4-1, with 8 bases that match TRBD1. This CDR3 has 15 residues. Germline-derived CDR1 and CDR2 are MGHRA and YSYEKL. V was clipped by 4 bases and J by 4 bases; unmatched bases: 8. The CDR3 is CASSPSSDRAYGYTF. CDR3 in DNA: TGCGCCAGCAGCCCAAGCTCGGACAGGGCCTATGGCTACACCTTC.

By share, this clonotype ranks as medium-sized. The gene calls are TRBV6-1 and TRBJ2-3; tentatively, D is TRBD1 (6 bases). CDR3 length equals 15 residues. V was cut by 5 bases and J by 2 bases, with 14 bases left in between. Germline values: CDR1 MNHNS, CDR2 SASEGT. CDR3 sequence: CASSFQGSVTDTQYF. In DNA form, the CDR3 reads TGTGCCAGCAGTTTCCAGGGGAGTGTCACAGATACGCAGTATTTT.

This clonotype was observed many times. The rearrangement links TRBV7-2 to TRBJ2-7; D is unclear. V lost 4 bases and J 1 base, leaving 8 bases between the germline ends. This CDR3 contains 13 residues. The germline gives CDR1 SGHTA, CDR2 FQGNSA. CDR3 nucleotide sequence: TGTGCCAGCAGCTCGTCCAGATCCTACGAGCAGTACTTC. It specifies CASSSSRSYEQYF.

The chain has TRBV5-4 and TRBJ1-6; D is unclear. V was clipped by 0 bases and J by 7 bases, with 8 bases between them. The germline V gene encodes CDR1 SGHNT and CDR2 YYREEE (reference sequence). This CDR3 region has 14 residues. CDR3 nucleotides: TGTGCCAGCAGCTTGGGCCTCTCAAATTCACCCCTCCACTTT. This codes for CASSLGLSNSPLHF.

This clonotype is large (0.1 to 1%) within its sample. V and J are TRBV6-1 and TRBJ2-5; D not resolved. The V end was cut by 6 bases, the J end by 2 bases, with 10 bases between. Germline CDR1 is MNHNS and CDR2 is SASEGT. This CDR3 region has 13 residues. Here the CDR3 reads CASRPTAQETQYF. In DNA, the CDR3 is TGTGCCAGCAGGCCGACTGCACAAGAGACCCAGTACTTC.

V usage is TRBV28 and J usage is TRBJ2-7, with D unclear. The CDR3 is 13 residues long. Trimming shortened V by 2 bases and J by 3 bases, and 8 bases separated the two germline ends. CDR1 MDHEN and CDR2 SYDVKM come from the germline V gene. CDR3 sequence reads: CASSLDQVYEQYF. DNA for the CDR3: TGTGCCAGCAGTTTAGATCAGGTCTACGAGCAGTACTTC.

This clonotype was found many times. The chain recombines TRBV2 with TRBJ2-7; 9 nucleotides agree with TRBD1. The germline gives CDR1 SNHLY, CDR2 FYNNEI. This CDR3 has 15 amino acids. The ends lost 1 base at V and 4 bases at J; junction bases unmatched: 5. CDR3 sequence (DNA): TGTGCCAGCAGTGAAGGGACAGGGGCGGGGTACGAGCAGTACTTC. This codes for CASSEGTGAGYEQYF.

This clonotype showed up many times. CDR3 sequence reads: CASRRRAASGDTQYF. Here the CDR3 DNA reads TGTGCCAGCCGCCGCCGGGCCGCCTCGGGGGATACGCAGTATTTT. This chain joins TRBV2 and TRBJ2-3; TRBD2 might be the D (5 bases). This CDR3 is 15 amino acids long. Trimming left V 8 bases short and J 6 bases short, with 21 bases between. CDR1 is SNHLY, CDR2 FYNNEI, per germline.

A single count supports this clonotype. At one end the junction does not follow the germline gene, possibly because of a read error. J is TRBJ1-1 and V is TRBV4-1; D remains unclear. The CDR3 has 15 residues. Per the germline V gene, CDR1 is MGHRA and CDR2 is YSYEKL. The CDR3 coding sequence is TGCGCCAGCAGCCAGCCGCCGGCCCTGAACACTGAGGCTTCCTTT. This codes for CASSQPPALNTEASF.

The chain recombines TRBV7-2 with TRBJ2-3; 9 bases match TRBD1. Germline V CDR1 and CDR2: SGHTA, FQGNSA. This CDR3 is 16 amino acids long. J was trimmed by 4 bases and V by 5 bases; bases with no gene match: 10. The CDR3 spells CASSQLGTGRADTQYF. The CDR3 nucleotides are TGTGCCAGCAGCCAATTAGGGACAGGGAGAGCAGATACGCAGTATTTT.

A note on this clonotype: A much more abundant neighbour one base away suggests this may be a read error. Because the CDR3 is missing its conserved closing phenylalanine or tryptophan, this is likely a read error. This rearrangement joins TRBV12-3 or TRBV12-4 to TRBJ2-7, with TRBD2 identical over 7 bases. J gave up 3 bases and V 4 bases, and 15 bases lay outside the gene matches. CDR3 length: 17 amino acids. CDR3 sequence: CASSSFVGGGLNYEQYL. The DNA for the CDR3 is TGTGCCAGCAGTTCGTTCGTTGGCGGGGGACTAAACTACGAGCAGTACTTA.

Points on this clonotype: The conserved final phenylalanine or tryptophan is absent from the CDR3, which likely points to a read error. The J gene is TRBJ2-5, the V gene TRBV6-1; D may be TRBD1 (5 bases). The length of the CDR3 is 12 residues. Germline V lookup: CDR1 MNHNS, CDR2 SASEGT. This CDR3 is CASSEGVKTQYL. The CDR3 DNA follows: TGCGCCAGCAGTGAAGGGGTAAAGACCCAGTACCTC.

Concerning this clonotype itself: Compared with germline, one end of the junction differs, possibly owing to a read error. The V gene is TRBV20-1, the J gene TRBJ1-1, with a weak D call TRBD1 (6 bases). Per germline, CDR1 DFQATT and CDR2 SNEGSKA (reference sequence). This CDR3 is 16 amino acids long. The CDR3 loop reads CSARGIRRGGNAEAFF. The CDR3 bases are TGCAGTGCTAGAGGAATCCGCAGGGGAGGGAACGCTGAAGCTTTCTTT.

Worth noting for this clonotype: An end of the junction differs from the germline gene, which may be a read error. The V gene is TRBV4-1, the J gene TRBJ2-3; TRBD2 matches 8 bases. The CDR3 totals 15 residues. Germline V CDR1 and CDR2: MGHRA, YSYEKL. The CDR3 spells CASSQPAGDPDTRYF. The CDR3 DNA is TGCGCCAGCAGCCAACCAGCGGGGGACCCAGATACGCGGTATTTT.

This clonotype is medium-sized by share. The V gene is TRBV20-1, the J gene TRBJ1-5; D is undetermined. Germline lookup yields CDR1 DFQATT and CDR2 SNEGSKA (reference sequence). The V and J ends lost 5 bases and 2 bases respectively, with 19 bases between them. The CDR3 extends over 16 amino acids. The CDR3 DNA reads TGCAGTGCTCTGACCGGGCGGAGAACGCGCAATCAGCCCCAGCATTTT. Translating gives CSALTGRRTRNQPQHF.

About this clonotype itself: The junction shows a germline mismatch at one end, possibly a read error. The chain couples TRBV7-2 to TRBJ2-7, with a tentative D call TRBD2 (5 bases). Germline values: CDR1 SGHTA, CDR2 FQGNSA. This CDR3 has 17 amino acids. The CDR3 is CASGLRSGWQEAYEQYF. The CDR3 region has the DNA TGTGCCAGCGGCTTAAGATCAGGCTGGCAGGAGGCCTACGAGCAGTACTTC.